This record concerns one TCR beta chain sequence. These data come from a study of cytomegalovirus exposure and HLA in healthy donors. Germline CDR1 is MNHEY and CDR2 is SMNVEV (reference sequence). The CDR3 length is 12 residues. Trimming left V 4 bases short and J 8 bases short, with 8 bases between. Assay used: immunoSEQ multiplex PCR; TCRdb lists only in-frame clones, some missing. The sample lists roughly 170,000 clones; roughly 84% were seen once. V is TRBV27 and J is TRBJ1-4; no definite D call. Material for sequencing was PBMCs. The receptor's source is a woman between 18 and 29 years old in good health and CMV-seropositive. This CDR3 is CASSSEREKLFF. The CDR3 coding sequence is TGTGCCAGCAGTTCCGAGCGGGAAAAACTGTTTTTT.